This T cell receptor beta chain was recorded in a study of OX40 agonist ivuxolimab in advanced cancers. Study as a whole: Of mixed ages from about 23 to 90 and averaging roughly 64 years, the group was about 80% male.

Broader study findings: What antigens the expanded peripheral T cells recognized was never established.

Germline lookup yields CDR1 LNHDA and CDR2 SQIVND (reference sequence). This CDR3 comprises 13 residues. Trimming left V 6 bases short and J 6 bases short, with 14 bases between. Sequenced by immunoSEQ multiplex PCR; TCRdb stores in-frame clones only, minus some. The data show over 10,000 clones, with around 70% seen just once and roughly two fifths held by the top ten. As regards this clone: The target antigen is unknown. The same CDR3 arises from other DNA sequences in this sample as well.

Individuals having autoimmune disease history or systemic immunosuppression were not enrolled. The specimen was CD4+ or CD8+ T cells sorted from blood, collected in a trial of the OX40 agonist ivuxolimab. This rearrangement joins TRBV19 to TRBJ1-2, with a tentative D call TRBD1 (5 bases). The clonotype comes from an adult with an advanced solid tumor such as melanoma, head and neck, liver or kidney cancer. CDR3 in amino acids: CASSMGRVHGYTF. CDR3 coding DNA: TGTGCCAGTAGCATGGGCAGGGTTCATGGCTACACCTTC.